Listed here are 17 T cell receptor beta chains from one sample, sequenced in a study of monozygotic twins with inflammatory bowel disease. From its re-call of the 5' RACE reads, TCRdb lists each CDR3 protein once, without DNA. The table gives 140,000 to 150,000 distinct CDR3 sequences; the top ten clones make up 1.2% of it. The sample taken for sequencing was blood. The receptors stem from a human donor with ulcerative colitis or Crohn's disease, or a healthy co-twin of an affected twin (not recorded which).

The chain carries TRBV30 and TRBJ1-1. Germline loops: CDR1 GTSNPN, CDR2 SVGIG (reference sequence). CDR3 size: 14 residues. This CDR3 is CAWSGRIASTEAFF.

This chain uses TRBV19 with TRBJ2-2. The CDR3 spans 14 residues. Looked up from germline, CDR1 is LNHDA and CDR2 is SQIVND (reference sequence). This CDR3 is CASSIGMDTGELFF.

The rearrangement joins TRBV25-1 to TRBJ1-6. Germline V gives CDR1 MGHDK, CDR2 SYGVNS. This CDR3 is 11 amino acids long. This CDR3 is CASSRNSPLHF.

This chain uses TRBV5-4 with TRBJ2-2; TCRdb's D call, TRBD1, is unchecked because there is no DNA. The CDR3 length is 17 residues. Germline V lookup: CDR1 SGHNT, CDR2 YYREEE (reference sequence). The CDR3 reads CASSLAATGPLTGELFF. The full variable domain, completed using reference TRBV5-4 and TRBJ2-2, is ETGVTQSPTHLIKTRGQQVTLRCSSQSGHNTVSWYQQALGQGPQFIFQYYREEENGRGNFPPRFSGLQFPNYSSELNVNALELDDSALYLCASSLAATGPLTGELFFGEGSRLTVL.

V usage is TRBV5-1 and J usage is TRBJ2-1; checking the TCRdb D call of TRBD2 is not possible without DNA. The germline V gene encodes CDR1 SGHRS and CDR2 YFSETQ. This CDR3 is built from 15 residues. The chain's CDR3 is CASSLGLAGDNEQFF.

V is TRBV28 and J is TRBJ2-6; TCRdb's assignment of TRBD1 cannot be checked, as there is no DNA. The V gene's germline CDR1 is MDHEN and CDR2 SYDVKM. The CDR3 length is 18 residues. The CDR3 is CASSYWTDLEPGANVLTF.

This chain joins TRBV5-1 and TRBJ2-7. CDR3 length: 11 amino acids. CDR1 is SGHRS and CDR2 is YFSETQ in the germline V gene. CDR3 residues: CASSLENEQYF.

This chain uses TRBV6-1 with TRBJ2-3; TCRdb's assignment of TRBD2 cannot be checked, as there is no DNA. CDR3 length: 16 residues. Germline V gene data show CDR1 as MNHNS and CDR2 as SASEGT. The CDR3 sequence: CASSGMAGGSTDTQYF.

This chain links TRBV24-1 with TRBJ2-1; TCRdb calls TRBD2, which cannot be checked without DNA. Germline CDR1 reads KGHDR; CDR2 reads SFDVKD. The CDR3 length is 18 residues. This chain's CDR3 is CATSDQHKTSGTYNEQFF.

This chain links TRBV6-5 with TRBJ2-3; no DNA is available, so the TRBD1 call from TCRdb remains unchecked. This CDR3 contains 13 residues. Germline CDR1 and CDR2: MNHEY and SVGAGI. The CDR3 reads CASSPRVTDTQYF.

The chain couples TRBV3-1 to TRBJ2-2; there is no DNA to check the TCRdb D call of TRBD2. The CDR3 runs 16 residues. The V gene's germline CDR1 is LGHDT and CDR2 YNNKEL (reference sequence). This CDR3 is CASSQDLGRATWELFF.

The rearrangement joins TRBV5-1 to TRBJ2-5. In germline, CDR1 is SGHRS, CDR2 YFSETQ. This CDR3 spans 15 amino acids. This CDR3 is CASSLVSIQQETQYF.

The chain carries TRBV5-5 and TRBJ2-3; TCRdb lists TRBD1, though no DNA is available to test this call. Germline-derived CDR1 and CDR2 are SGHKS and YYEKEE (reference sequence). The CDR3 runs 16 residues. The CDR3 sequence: CASSFPRVPSTDTQYF.

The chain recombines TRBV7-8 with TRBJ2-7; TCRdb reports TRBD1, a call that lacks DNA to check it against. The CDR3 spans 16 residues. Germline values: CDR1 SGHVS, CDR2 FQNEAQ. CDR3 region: CASSLLSQPGRNEQYF.

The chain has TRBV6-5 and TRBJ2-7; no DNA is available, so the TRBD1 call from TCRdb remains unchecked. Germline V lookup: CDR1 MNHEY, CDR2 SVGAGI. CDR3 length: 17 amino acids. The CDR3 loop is CASSYFGQGGYGYEQYF.

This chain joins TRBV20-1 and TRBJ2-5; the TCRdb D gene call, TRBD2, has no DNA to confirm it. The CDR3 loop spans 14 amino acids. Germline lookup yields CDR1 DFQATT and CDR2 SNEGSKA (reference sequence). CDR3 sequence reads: CSAPSGVAGETQYF.

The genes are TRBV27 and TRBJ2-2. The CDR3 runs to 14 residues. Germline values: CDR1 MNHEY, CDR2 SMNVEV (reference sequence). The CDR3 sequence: CASAVEHFTGELFF.